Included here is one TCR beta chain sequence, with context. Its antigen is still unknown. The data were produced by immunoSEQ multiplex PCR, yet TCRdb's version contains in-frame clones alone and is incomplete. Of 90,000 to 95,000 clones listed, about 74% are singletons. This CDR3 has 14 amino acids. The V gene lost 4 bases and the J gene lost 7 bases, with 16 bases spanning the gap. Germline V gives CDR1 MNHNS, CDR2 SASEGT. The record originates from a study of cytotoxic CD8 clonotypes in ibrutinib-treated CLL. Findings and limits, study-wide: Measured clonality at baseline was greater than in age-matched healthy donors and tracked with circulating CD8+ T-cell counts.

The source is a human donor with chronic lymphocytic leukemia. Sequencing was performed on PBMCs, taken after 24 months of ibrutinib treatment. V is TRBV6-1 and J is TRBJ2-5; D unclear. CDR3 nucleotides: TGTGCCAGCAGTGCCTTGGCTAGAGAAGTGACCCAGTACTTC. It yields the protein CASSALAREVTQYF.